Below are 22 T cell receptor beta chains sequenced from a single sample in a study of cytomegalovirus exposure and HLA in healthy donors. 60 Vbeta and 13 Jbeta primers were used in PCR. Assay used: immunoSEQ multiplex PCR; TCRdb lists only in-frame clones, some missing. The data contain about 170,000 clones, 80% to 90% of them singletons. The sequencing input was PBMCs. Every receptor here comes from a young man in good health and CMV-seropositive.

The rearrangement uses TRBV5-4 and TRBJ1-2; TRBD1 aligns across 7 bases. The CDR3 runs 15 residues. V lost 4 bases and J lost 5; bases outside the gene matches: 11. Germline V CDR1 and CDR2: SGHNT, YYREEE (reference sequence). CDR3 loop: CASSTGTEGRYGYTF. Written as DNA, the CDR3 is TGTGCCAGCAGCACCGGGACAGAGGGAAGATATGGCTACACCTTC.

This rearrangement joins TRBV15 to TRBJ2-2; no definite D call. This CDR3 is 14 amino acids long. The germline V gene encodes CDR1 LNHNV and CDR2 YYDKDF (reference sequence). V dropped 2 bases and J dropped 7 bases, with 11 bases sitting between them. The CDR3 reads CATSRSDPGGELFF. The CDR3, as DNA: TGTGCCACCAGCAGATCCGATCCGGGCGGGGAGCTGTTTTTT.

The chain couples TRBV7-2 to TRBJ2-5, with D perhaps TRBD1 (7 bases). The J call may be wrong; the DNA end is better matched by TRBJ2-7. The CDR3 is 14 residues long. Germline CDR1 is SGHTA and CDR2 is FQGNSA. In nucleotides, the CDR3 is TGTGCCAGCAGCCGACAGGGACTTCCCTACGAGCAGTACTTC. It is translated as CASSRQGLPYEQYF.

The rearrangement uses TRBV19 and TRBJ1-1; no reliable D call. The CDR3 length is 13 residues. V lost 2 bases to trimming and J lost 4 bases, with 8 bases between them. Germline V gives CDR1 LNHDA, CDR2 SQIVND (reference sequence). This CDR3 is CASSISAGTEAFF. In DNA, the CDR3 is TGTGCCAGTAGTATAAGCGCGGGCACTGAAGCTTTCTTT.

The chain uses TRBV7-6 and TRBJ2-2; the match to TRBD1 covers 7 bases. With 0 bases clipped from V and 1 base from J, the junction kept 5 bases outside the gene matches. CDR3 size: 17 residues. Germline CDR1 SGHVS, CDR2 FNYEAQ. CDR3 amino acids: CASSLAFYRGNTGELFF. The CDR3, as DNA: TGTGCCAGCAGCTTAGCGTTCTACAGGGGGAACACCGGGGAGCTGTTTTTT.

This clone is a singleton in its sample. The chain combines TRBV6-1 with TRBJ1-1; no firm D call. The CDR3 has 15 residues. V lost 5 bases and J lost 1, with 14 bases in between. Germline V lookup: CDR1 MNHNS, CDR2 SASEGT. The CDR3 coding sequence is TGTGCCAGCAGTCCCGGTCCCTCTTCGAACACTGAAGCTTTCTTT. This codes for CASSPGPSSNTEAFF.

The chain uses TRBV27 and TRBJ1-5; TRBD1 might be the D (6 bases). Between the trimmed V and J ends, which lost 2 bases and 4 bases, there was a span of 6 bases. The CDR3 runs to 13 residues. Germline CDR1 reads MNHEY; CDR2 reads SMNVEV (reference sequence). The CDR3 region is CASSLQGNQPQHF. CDR3 nucleotide sequence: TGTGCCAGCAGTTTACAGGGGAATCAGCCCCAGCATTTT.

The chain employs TRBV5-6 and TRBJ2-5; weak D call: TRBD2 (5 bases). The CDR3 contains 14 residues. Germline CDR1 reads SGHDT; CDR2 reads YYEEEE. Between the trimmed V and J ends, which lost 0 bases and 5 bases, there was a span of 11 bases. CDR3 amino acids: CASSLEEGQETQYF. The CDR3 bases are TGTGCCAGCAGCTTGGAAGAGGGCCAGGAGACCCAGTACTTC.

The chain has TRBV28 and TRBJ1-5; D remains ambiguous. The CDR3 runs to 14 residues. V was cut by 3 bases and J by 5 bases, with 11 bases left in between. Germline values: CDR1 MDHEN, CDR2 SYDVKM. The CDR3 DNA reads TGTGCCAGCAGTTTGAGGCAGCCTTATCAGCCCCAGCATTTT. The encoded protein is CASSLRQPYQPQHF.

In this sample, this clone turned up a few times. The chain employs TRBV4-3 and TRBJ1-5; D gene unclear. This CDR3 contains 13 residues. Trimming removed 0 bases at V and 2 bases at J, with 2 bases between. In germline, CDR1 is LGHNA, CDR2 YSLEER. CDR3 bases: TGCGCCAGCAGCCAAGACGGCAATCAGCCCCAGCATTTT. As protein: CASSQDGNQPQHF.

This clone was detected once. The rearrangement links TRBV19 to TRBJ1-2; D is undetermined. The germline V gene has CDR1 LNHDA and CDR2 SQIVND (reference sequence). Between the trimmed V and J ends, which lost 6 bases and 7 bases, there was a span of 18 bases. This CDR3 comprises 14 residues. The CDR3 reads CASRRPPEDRGYTF. CDR3 coding DNA: TGTGCCAGTAGACGACCCCCCGAGGATCGTGGCTACACCTTC.

The chain recombines TRBV19 with TRBJ1-5; D perhaps matches TRBD1 (6 bases). The CDR3 consists of 14 residues. Germline-derived CDR1 and CDR2 are LNHDA and SQIVND (reference sequence). The V gene lost 4 bases and the J gene lost 6 bases, with 13 bases spanning the gap. CDR3 in amino acids: CASSNRDLGQPQHF. CDR3 nucleotide sequence: TGTGCCAGTAGTAACAGGGATCTCGGTCAGCCCCAGCATTTT.

The chain employs TRBV6-5 and TRBJ2-3; TRBD1 matches at 9 bases. This CDR3 is built from 15 residues. The germline CDR1 and CDR2 sequences are MNHEY and SVGAGI. Trimming removed 5 bases from V and 3 bases from J; junction bases left unmatched: 6. CDR3 loop: CASSNRGHGTDTQYF. The CDR3 coding sequence is TGTGCCAGCAGTAACAGGGGGCACGGAACAGATACGCAGTATTTT.

The chain has TRBV7-2 and TRBJ2-2; 10 bases align to TRBD2. In germline, CDR1 is SGHTA, CDR2 FQGNSA. The CDR3 covers 16 residues. V gave up 1 base and J gave up 1 base; unmatched junction bases: 0. CDR3 sequence: CASSLVAGGNTGELFF. In nucleotides, the CDR3 is TGTGCCAGCAGCTTAGTAGCGGGAGGGAACACCGGGGAGCTGTTTTTT. Variable domain in full (rest from reference TRBV7-2 and TRBJ2-2): GAGVSQSPSNKVTEKGKDVELRCDPISGHTALYWYRQSLGQGLEFLIYFQGNSAPDKSGLPSDRFSAERTGGSVSTLTIQRTQQEDSAVYLCASSLVAGGNTGELFFGEGSRLTVL.

The V call is TRBV5-1, the J call TRBJ2-4; the D gene is possibly TRBD1 (8 bases). There are 14 residues in the CDR3. V lost 1 base and J 6 bases, leaving 11 bases between the germline ends. Germline V lookup: CDR1 SGHRS, CDR2 YFSETQ. Here the CDR3 DNA reads TGCGCCAGCAGCTTGACAGGGGGGGGAAACATTCAGTACTTC. This sequence encodes CASSLTGGGNIQYF.

V is TRBV11-3 and J is TRBJ2-1; perhaps TRBD2 as D (6 bases). The CDR3 extends over 16 amino acids. Looked up from germline, CDR1 is SGHNT and CDR2 is YENEEA. Trimming took off 3 bases at V and 0 bases at J, with 12 bases between the two ends. CDR3 in amino acids: CASSFRGGSSYNEQFF. CDR3 in DNA: TGTGCCAGCAGCTTCAGAGGAGGGAGCTCCTACAATGAGCAGTTCTTC. Looking up the rest from reference TRBV11-3 and TRBJ2-1 gives the full variable domain: EAGVVQSPRYKIIEKKQPVAFWCNPISGHNTLYWYLQNLGQGPELLIRYENEEAVDDSQLPKDRFSAERLKGVDSTLKIQPAELGDSAVYLCASSFRGGSSYNEQFFGPGTRLTVL.

The chain combines TRBV18 with TRBJ2-1; 11 positions agree with TRBD1. Trimming at V came to 0 bases and at J to 8 bases, leaving 3 bases not matched to a gene. Germline V gives CDR1 KGHSH, CDR2 LQKENI. The CDR3 is made up of 15 amino acids. The CDR3 spells CASSPPGQGEHEQFF. The CDR3, as DNA: TGTGCCAGCTCACCACCGGGACAGGGGGAACATGAGCAGTTCTTC.

The gene calls are TRBV11-2 and TRBJ2-5; 7 nucleotides agree with TRBD1. The CDR3 spans 15 residues. After removal of 4 bases from V and 3 bases from J, the junction contained 8 bases not matched to a gene. Germline lookup yields CDR1 SGHAT and CDR2 FQNNGV. The CDR3 nucleotides read TGTGCCAGCAGCTCTCAATACGACAGGGAAGAGACCCAGTACTTC. Amino acids: CASSSQYDREETQYF.

J is TRBJ2-2 and V is TRBV7-2; 14 bases match TRBD2. The CDR3 spans 17 residues. With V trimmed by 5 bases and J by 6 bases, 8 bases remained unmatched. CDR1 and CDR2 from the germline V gene are SGHTA and FQGNSA. CDR3 loop: CASSQSGLAGDAGELFF. The CDR3 DNA reads as TGTGCCAGCAGCCAGTCGGGACTAGCGGGAGACGCCGGGGAGCTGTTTTTT. The complete variable domain, with remaining parts taken from reference TRBV7-2 and TRBJ2-2, reads GAGVSQSPSNKVTEKGKDVELRCDPISGHTALYWYRQSLGQGLEFLIYFQGNSAPDKSGLPSDRFSAERTGGSVSTLTIQRTQQEDSAVYLCASSQSGLAGDAGELFFGEGSRLTVL.

The chain combines TRBV15 with TRBJ2-7, with D perhaps matching TRBD1 (6 bases). CDR3 length equals 15 residues. CDR1 LNHNV and CDR2 YYDKDF come from the germline V gene (reference sequence). V gave up 4 bases and J gave up 2 bases, with 15 bases separating them. CDR3 protein: CATSNRGKGPYEQYF. In nucleotides, the CDR3 is TGTGCCACCAGCAATAGGGGGAAGGGACCCTACGAGCAGTACTTC.

J is TRBJ2-5 and V is TRBV7-2; possibly TRBD2 for D (5 bases). The CDR3 sequence is 15 residues long. Germline V gene sequence: CDR1 SGHTA, CDR2 FQGNSA. Trimming pared 2 bases from V and 2 bases from J, leaving 12 bases between. As DNA, the CDR3 is TGTGCCAGCAGCTTACCAGTTGGAGGACAAGAGACCCAGTACTTC. Translating it yields CASSLPVGGQETQYF.

This clone was observed a single time. V gene TRBV7-9 combines with J gene TRBJ2-1; 7 bases map to TRBD2. V trimming: 6 bases; J trimming: 8 bases; junction bases outside the gene matches: 7. Germline CDR1 is SEHNR and CDR2 is FQNEAQ (reference sequence). This CDR3 spans 13 amino acids. The CDR3 DNA is TGTGCCAGCAGTCTAGCGGCCTCCGATGAGCAGTTCTTC. Translated: CASSLAASDEQFF.